This T cell receptor beta chain was recovered during a study of blood T cells in healthy people across ages. General study results and limits: Underestimates were what the diversity estimates from one million T cells were considered to be. Naive T cell percentage showed a strong correlation with TCR beta diversity.

Then a second PCR, running about 7 to 11 cycles, was carried out with a sample-barcoded 5' primer and a J-beta primer mix. A template-switch adaptor that had 12 random nucleotides put a tag on each cDNA molecule. In TCRdb, the 5' RACE reads were re-called with MiXCR into one record per CDR3 protein. The sample shows 1.5 million to 2 million distinct CDR3 sequences, around half of them seen only once. Note on this clonotype: Its specificity is unknown.

This sequence originates from a woman between 40 and 50 years old in good health. The sample consisted of blood.

For the CDR3, the DNA is TGCGCCAGCAGCCAAGATTGGGGCTTACGACGGGGCTACACCTTC. It yields the protein CASSQDWGLRRGYTF. The rearrangement uses TRBV4-3 and TRBJ1-2; D may be TRBD1 (5 bases). Germline assignment: CDR1 LGHNA and CDR2 YSLEER. The V end was cut by 0 bases, the J end by 8 bases, with 16 bases between. This CDR3 comprises 15 residues.